This is a list of T cell receptor beta chains from one sample in a study of T cell responses to AZD1222 COVID-19 vaccine. Profiling relied on immunoSEQ multiplex PCR, and the TCRdb table lists in-frame clones only, not all of them. The table shows some 60,000 clones, with 80% to 90% occurring only once. The material sequenced was peripheral blood, taken on day 0 of AZD1222 vaccination. The receptors originated from an adult in good health. CDR3s include the opening cysteine and the closing phenylalanine or tryptophan.

>TRBJ1-1|TRBV28
CAIATGPGNTEAFF
>TRBJ1-5|TRBV19
CASKTANFNQPQHF
>TRBJ2-3|TRBV4-3
CASSQDMVGTGGPPDTQYF
>TRBJ1-1|TRBV5-1
CASSFRQNTEAFF
>TRBJ2-3|TRBV18
CASSPTGGLSTDTQYF
>TRBJ1-1|TRBV28
CASSLSQEGTEAFF
>TRBJ1-2|TRBV19
CASSIPDRAYYGYTF
>TRBJ1-4|TRBV18
CASSQYRGPEGEKLFF
>TRBJ1-3|TRBV6-5
CASSSGQGSGNTIYF
>TRBJ2-2|TRBV2
CASSPGQAPGELFF
>TRBJ1-2|TRBV12-3/TRBV12-4
CASSSSRGGYTF
>TRBJ2-6|TRBV7-2
CASSLDTGGFSGANVLTF
>TRBJ2-1|TRBV9
CASSGGLAGPQQFF
>TRBJ1-1|TRBV6-6
CASTIDRGNTEAFF
>TRBJ1-2|TRBV6-5
CASSYNRVNGYTF
>TRBJ2-1|TRBV6-5
CASKDFYNEQFF
>TRBJ1-1|TRBV6-5
CASRVNTEAFF
>TRBJ2-5|TRBV14
CASSQIGQGAGETQYF
>TRBJ1-6|TRBV7-9
CASSSQGGSYNSPLHF
>TRBJ2-2|TRBV19
CASSMFFGGRATGELFF
>TRBJ2-2|TRBV7-6
CASSLIGVGELFF
>TRBJ2-1|TRBV24-1
CATSGSGTSGYNEQFF
>TRBJ2-7|TRBV6-2/TRBV6-3
CASSRLVGQVTEQYF
>TRBJ1-4|TRBV2
CASSGRTGGLVEKLFF
>TRBJ1-1|TRBV7-9
CASTLGQLGTEAFF
>TRBJ1-3|TRBV6-5
CASKGSGNTIYF
>TRBJ1-2|TRBV4-1
CASSQEAGAINYGYTF
>TRBJ1-3|TRBV5-5
CASSLGEVLNSGNTIYF
>TRBJ2-1|TRBV6-1
CASSEVLASKIYNEQFF
>TRBJ1-5|TRBV28
CASSLGGRYSNQPQHF
>TRBJ1-5|TRBV25-1
CASSETRGWQPQHF
>TRBJ2-5|TRBV11-3
CASSLDGPSPAMYF
>TRBJ1-3|TRBV19
CASIRGPGSGNTIYF
>TRBJ1-1|TRBV18
CASSPRPGRNTEAFF
>TRBJ2-1|TRBV6-5
CASSSSGMGTAKQFF
>TRBJ2-3|TRBV5-4
CASSLWTSGGDTQYF
>TRBJ2-1|TRBV4-1
CASSPDRTSGYNEQFF
>TRBJ1-5|TRBV4-1
CASSQEWAGGVAQHF
>TRBJ1-6|TRBV5-6
CASSFMQHNSPLHF
>TRBJ1-4|TRBV14
CASSRSLGGNEKLFF
>TRBJ2-1|TRBV5-8
CASSFAGTSGPGDNEQFF
>TRBJ1-2|TRBV12-3/TRBV12-4
CASSLRGFYGYTF
>TRBJ1-1|TRBV19
CASSILGAMNTEAFF
>TRBJ2-7|TRBV28
CASPRAGAPTYEQYF
>TRBJ2-1|TRBV7-8
CASRPTGTGVFNEQFF
>TRBJ2-1|TRBV5-1
CASSFDDTYNEQFF
>TRBJ1-2|TRBV19
CAAHGTDNYGYTF
>TRBJ2-7|TRBV10-1
CASRTPRTFVEQYF
>TRBJ1-1|TRBV2
CASRARVLTEAFF
>TRBJ2-4|TRBV14
CASSSKGFGKNIQYF